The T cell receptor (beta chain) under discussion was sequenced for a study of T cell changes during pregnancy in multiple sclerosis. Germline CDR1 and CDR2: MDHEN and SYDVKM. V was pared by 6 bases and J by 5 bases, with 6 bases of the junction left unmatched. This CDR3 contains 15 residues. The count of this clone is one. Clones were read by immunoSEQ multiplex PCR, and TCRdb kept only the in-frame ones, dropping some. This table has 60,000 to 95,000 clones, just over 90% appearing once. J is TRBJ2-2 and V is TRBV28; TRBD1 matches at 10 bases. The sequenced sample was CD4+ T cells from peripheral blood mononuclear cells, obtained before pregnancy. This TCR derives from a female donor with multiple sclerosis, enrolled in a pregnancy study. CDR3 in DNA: TGTGCCAGCAGGCTGACAGGGGGCCGGACCGGGGAGCTGTTTTTT. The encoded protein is CASRLTGGRTGELFF.